These T cell receptor beta chains were read from a single sample in a study of shared clonotypes between healthy human individuals. The method was immunoSEQ multiplex PCR; TCRdb's version includes in-frame clones alone and lacks a portion of them. The table includes a few million clones, over 85% detected once. Source material: naive CD4+ T cells from PBMCs. All receptors derive from a man between 18 and 35 years old in good health. Some clones in this sample may be carry-over from other donors' samples. Both conserved end residues are part of each CDR3. D genes are given only for firm matches. Clone sizes are given selectively: once, few, many, or a class where the clone is expanded.

abundance: .; j_gene: TRBJ1-5; v_gene: TRBV30; d_gene: .; CDR3aa: CAWSVPGRSINQPQHF; CDR3nt: TGTGCCTGGAGTGTACCGGGACGGAGCATCAATCAGCCCCAGCATTTT
abundance: .; j_gene: TRBJ2-7; v_gene: TRBV13; d_gene: .; CDR3aa: CASSWRGRYDEQYF; CDR3nt: TGTGCCAGCAGCTGGCGAGGTCGCTATGACGAGCAGTACTTC
abundance: .; j_gene: TRBJ2-1; v_gene: TRBV14; d_gene: .; CDR3aa: CASSQLEGGSSGEQFF; CDR3nt: TGTGCCAGCAGCCAACTAGAGGGTGGTAGCTCGGGTGAGCAGTTCTTC
abundance: .; j_gene: TRBJ1-3; v_gene: TRBV4-2; d_gene: .; CDR3aa: CASSQRLDGAFGNTIYF; CDR3nt: TGTGCCAGCAGCCAACGATTGGACGGGGCCTTTGGAAACACCATATATTTT
abundance: .; j_gene: TRBJ2-4; v_gene: TRBV21-1; d_gene: .; CDR3aa: CASSPPDWGRLDKNIQYF; CDR3nt: TGTGCCAGCAGCCCACCGGACTGGGGGCGGTTGGACAAAAACATTCAGTACTTC
abundance: .; j_gene: TRBJ2-3; v_gene: TRBV2; d_gene: .; CDR3aa: CASSGSGDTQYF; CDR3nt: TGTGCCAGCAGTGGTTCTGGAGATACGCAGTATTTT
abundance: .; j_gene: TRBJ2-5; v_gene: TRBV2; d_gene: TRBD1; CDR3aa: CASAQGAGETQYF; CDR3nt: TGTGCCAGCGCCCAGGGGGCTGGAGAGACCCAGTACTTC
abundance: .; j_gene: TRBJ1-4; v_gene: TRBV5-1; d_gene: .; CDR3aa: CASSSERARGGKLFF; CDR3nt: TGCGCCAGCAGCTCTGAACGCGCGCGGGGTGGGAAACTGTTTTTT
abundance: .; j_gene: TRBJ1-4; v_gene: TRBV6-5; d_gene: .; CDR3aa: CASRRAQGEKLFF; CDR3nt: TGTGCCAGCAGGAGGGCGCAGGGTGAAAAACTGTTTTTT
abundance: .; j_gene: TRBJ1-1; v_gene: TRBV11-2; d_gene: .; CDR3aa: CASSLWSGSGNTEAFF; CDR3nt: TGTGCCAGCAGCTTATGGTCAGGGAGCGGGAACACTGAAGCTTTCTTT
abundance: .; j_gene: TRBJ2-2; v_gene: TRBV30; d_gene: TRBD2; CDR3aa: CAWSRTSVNTGELFF; CDR3nt: TGTGCCTGGAGTCGGACTAGCGTAAACACCGGGGAGCTGTTTTTT
abundance: .; j_gene: TRBJ2-1; v_gene: TRBV11-2; d_gene: TRBD2; CDR3aa: CASSPTREGLWNEQFF; CDR3nt: TGTGCCAGCAGCCCGACGCGGGAGGGCCTCTGGAATGAGCAGTTCTTC
abundance: .; j_gene: TRBJ2-3; v_gene: TRBV4-2; d_gene: .; CDR3aa: CASSPLAMATDTQYF; CDR3nt: TGTGCCAGCAGCCCACTAGCAATGGCCACAGATACGCAGTATTTT
abundance: .; j_gene: TRBJ1-4; v_gene: TRBV10-1; d_gene: .; CDR3aa: CANRPPEKLFF; CDR3nt: TGCGCCAACAGGCCGCCTGAAAAACTGTTTTTT
abundance: .; j_gene: TRBJ1-4; v_gene: TRBV7-4; d_gene: .; CDR3aa: CASAPLGEKLFF; CDR3nt: TGTGCCAGCGCCCCCCTCGGGGAAAAACTGTTTTTT
abundance: few; j_gene: TRBJ2-7; v_gene: TRBV2; d_gene: TRBD2; CDR3aa: CASSGGSYEQYF; CDR3nt: TGTGCCAGCTCGGGGGGCTCCTACGAGCAGTACTTC
abundance: .; j_gene: TRBJ2-7; v_gene: TRBV7-2; d_gene: .; CDR3aa: CASSFSSAYEQYF; CDR3nt: TGTGCCAGCAGCTTCTCCTCGGCGTACGAGCAGTACTTC
abundance: .; j_gene: TRBJ1-1; v_gene: TRBV29-1; d_gene: .; CDR3aa: CSVETGVGTEAFF; CDR3nt: TGCAGCGTTGAAACCGGGGTCGGCACTGAAGCTTTCTTT
abundance: .; j_gene: TRBJ2-7; v_gene: TRBV5-1; d_gene: .; CDR3aa: CASSSGPPRGEQYF; CDR3nt: TGCGCCAGCAGCTCGGGACCCCCTCGAGGAGAGCAGTACTTC
abundance: .; j_gene: TRBJ1-2; v_gene: TRBV28; d_gene: TRBD1; CDR3aa: CASSFLDRRDGYTF; CDR3nt: TGTGCCAGCAGTTTCTTGGACAGGAGGGATGGCTACACCTTC
abundance: .; j_gene: TRBJ2-2; v_gene: TRBV6-4; d_gene: TRBD1; CDR3aa: CASRRQGGTGELFF; CDR3nt: TGTGCCAGCAGAAGACAGGGGGGCACCGGGGAGCTGTTTTTT
abundance: .; j_gene: TRBJ2-7; v_gene: TRBV11-2; d_gene: TRBD2; CDR3aa: CASSPGLAGGSYEQYF; CDR3nt: TGTGCCAGCAGCCCCGGACTAGCGGGAGGATCCTACGAGCAGTACTTC
abundance: .; j_gene: TRBJ2-7; v_gene: TRBV18; d_gene: .; CDR3aa: CASSPPGVPYEQYF; CDR3nt: TGTGCCAGCTCACCACCGGGGGTACCCTACGAGCAGTACTTC
abundance: .; j_gene: TRBJ1-3; v_gene: TRBV5-4; d_gene: .; CDR3aa: CASSRQSGSNGNTIYF; CDR3nt: TGTGCCAGCAGCAGACAGTCAGGGTCTAATGGAAACACCATATATTTT
abundance: .; j_gene: TRBJ1-4; v_gene: TRBV19; d_gene: .; CDR3aa: CASVEYTGKLFF; CDR3nt: TGTGCCAGTGTAGAGTATACCGGAAAACTGTTTTTT
abundance: .; j_gene: TRBJ2-5; v_gene: TRBV5-1; d_gene: TRBD1; CDR3aa: CASKTGWGETQYF; CDR3nt: TGCGCCAGCAAGACAGGGTGGGGAGAGACCCAGTACTTC
abundance: .; j_gene: TRBJ2-1; v_gene: TRBV10-2; d_gene: .; CDR3aa: CASSDHTGPPYNEQFF; CDR3nt: TGCGCCAGCAGTGACCATACAGGGCCCCCCTACAATGAGCAGTTCTTC
abundance: .; j_gene: TRBJ2-7; v_gene: TRBV11-2; d_gene: .; CDR3aa: CASSLDREGEQYF; CDR3nt: TGTGCCAGCAGCCTAGACAGGGAGGGCGAGCAGTACTTC